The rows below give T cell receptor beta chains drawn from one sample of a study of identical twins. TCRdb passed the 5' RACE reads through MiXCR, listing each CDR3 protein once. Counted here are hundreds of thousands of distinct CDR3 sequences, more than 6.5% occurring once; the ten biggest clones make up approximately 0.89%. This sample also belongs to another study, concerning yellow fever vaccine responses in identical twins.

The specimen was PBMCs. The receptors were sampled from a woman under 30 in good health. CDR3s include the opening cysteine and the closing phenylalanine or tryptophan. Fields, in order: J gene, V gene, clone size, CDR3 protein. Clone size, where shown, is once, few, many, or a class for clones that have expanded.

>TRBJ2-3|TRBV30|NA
CAWIGAADTQYF
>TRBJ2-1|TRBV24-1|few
CATSGWGSSYNEQFF
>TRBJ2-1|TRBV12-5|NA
CASGLAYKDNEQFF
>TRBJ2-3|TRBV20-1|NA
CSVSLAGGLDTQYF
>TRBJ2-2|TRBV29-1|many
CSVLGAGSGELFF
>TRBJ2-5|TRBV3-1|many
CASSQELGGETQYF
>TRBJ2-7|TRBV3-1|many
CASSQGWSVDEQYF
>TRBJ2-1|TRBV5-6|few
CASSYATRQGVGNEQFF
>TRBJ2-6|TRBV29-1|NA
CSAKGRLRTRSGANVLTF
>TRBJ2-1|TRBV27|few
CASSSQNLDEQFF
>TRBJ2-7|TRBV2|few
CASKDSFIYEQYF
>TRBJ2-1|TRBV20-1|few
CSARDTTGRSYNEQFF
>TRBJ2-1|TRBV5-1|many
CASSLVEVTRVDEQFF
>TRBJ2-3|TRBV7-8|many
CASGPNTQLRGVSDTQYF
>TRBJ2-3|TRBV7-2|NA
CASSLAQGGTPQGTQYF
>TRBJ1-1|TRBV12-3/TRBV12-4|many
CASSFKQGTEAFF
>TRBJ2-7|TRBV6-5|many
CASSYSRTDIYEQYF
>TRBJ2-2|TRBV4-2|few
CASRRGGRGELFF
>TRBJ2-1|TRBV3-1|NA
CASSQSTSSYNEQFF
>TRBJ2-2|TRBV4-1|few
CASRSFQGNMIGELFF
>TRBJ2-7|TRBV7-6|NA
CASSSWGFLAYEQYF
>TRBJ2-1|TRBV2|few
CASRGLAGVSYYNEQFF
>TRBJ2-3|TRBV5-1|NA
CASSQLGPGGTDTQYF
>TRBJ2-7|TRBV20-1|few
CSASSRSGTYEQYF
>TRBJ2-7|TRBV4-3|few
CASSQGWDEQYF
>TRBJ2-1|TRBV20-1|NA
CSASLAGVFNEQFF
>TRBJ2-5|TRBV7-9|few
CASSSLNEETQYF
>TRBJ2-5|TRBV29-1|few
CSVEYLGLETQYF
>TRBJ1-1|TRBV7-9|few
CASSFESVNTEAFF
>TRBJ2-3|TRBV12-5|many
CASGPLQGTQYF
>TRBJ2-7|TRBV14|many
CASSQDLRDRGREQYF
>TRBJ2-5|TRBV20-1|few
CSARSLAGGNQETQYF
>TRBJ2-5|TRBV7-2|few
CASSLAYQETQYF
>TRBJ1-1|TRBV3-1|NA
CASSLQGAPEAFF
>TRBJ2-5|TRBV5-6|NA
CASSFGSLRDSQGETQYF
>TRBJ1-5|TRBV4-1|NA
CASSQVSQGAGQPQHF
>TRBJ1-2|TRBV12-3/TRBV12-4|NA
CASNAGGGYTF
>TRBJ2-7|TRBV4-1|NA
CASSQEGRESYEQYF
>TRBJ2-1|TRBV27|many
CASSLGSLPYNEQFF
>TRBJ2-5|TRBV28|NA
CASRSHLRGQQETQYF
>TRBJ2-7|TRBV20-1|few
CSALTSRGRSSYEQYF
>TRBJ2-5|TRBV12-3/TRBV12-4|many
CASTDGQGVQETQYF
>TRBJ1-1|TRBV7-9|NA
CASSPLAPEAFF
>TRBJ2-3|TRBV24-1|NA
CATSDLTSGYTDTQYF
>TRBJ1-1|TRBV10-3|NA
CAISESSRNTEAFF
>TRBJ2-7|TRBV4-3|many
CASSQDRDHEQYF
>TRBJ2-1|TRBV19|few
CASSPGLVSNEQFF
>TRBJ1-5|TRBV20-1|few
CSAHTGGGQPQHF
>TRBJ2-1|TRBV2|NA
CASTSDYNEQFF